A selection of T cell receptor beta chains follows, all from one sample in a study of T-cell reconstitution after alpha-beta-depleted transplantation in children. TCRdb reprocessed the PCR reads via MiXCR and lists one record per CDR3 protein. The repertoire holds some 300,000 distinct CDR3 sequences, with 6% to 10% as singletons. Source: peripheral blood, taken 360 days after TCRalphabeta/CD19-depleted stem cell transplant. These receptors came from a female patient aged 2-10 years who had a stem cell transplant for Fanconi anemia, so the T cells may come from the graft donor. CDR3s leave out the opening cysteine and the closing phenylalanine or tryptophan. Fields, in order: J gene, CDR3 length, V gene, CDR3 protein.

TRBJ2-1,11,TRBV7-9,ASSSGLVNEQF
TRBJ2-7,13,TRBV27,ASHPGLAGPYEQY
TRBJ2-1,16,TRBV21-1,ASSTRIAVAGGHNEQF
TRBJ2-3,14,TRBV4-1,ASSQDGRLYTDTQY
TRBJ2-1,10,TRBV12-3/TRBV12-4,ASGDYANEQF
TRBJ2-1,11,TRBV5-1,ASSFQPDREQF
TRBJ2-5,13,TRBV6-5,ASSYLRGREETQY
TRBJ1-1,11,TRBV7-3,ASSPGWNTEAF
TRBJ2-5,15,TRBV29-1,SVVSPSTPGVQETQY
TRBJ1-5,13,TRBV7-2,ASSLDVRRDQPQH
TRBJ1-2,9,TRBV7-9,ASSLARGYT
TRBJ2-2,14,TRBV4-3,ASSQDPGSNTGELF
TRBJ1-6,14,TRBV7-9,ASSGRQGAVDSPLH
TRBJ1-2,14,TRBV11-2,ASSRRTGLANYGYT
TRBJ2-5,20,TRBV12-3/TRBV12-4,ASSFPHGATSLAGVRGETQY
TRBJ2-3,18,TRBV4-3,ASSLSRLAGGPSSTDTQY